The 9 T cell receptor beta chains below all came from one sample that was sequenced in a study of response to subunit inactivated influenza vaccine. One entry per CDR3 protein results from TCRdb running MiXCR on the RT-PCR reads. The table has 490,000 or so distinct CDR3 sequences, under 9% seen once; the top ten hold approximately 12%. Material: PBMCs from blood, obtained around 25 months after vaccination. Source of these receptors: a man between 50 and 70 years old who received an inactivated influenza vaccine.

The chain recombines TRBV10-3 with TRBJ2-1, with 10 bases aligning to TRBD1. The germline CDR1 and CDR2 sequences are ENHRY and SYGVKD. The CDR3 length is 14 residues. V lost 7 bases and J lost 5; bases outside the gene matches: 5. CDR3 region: CAITRGQGNNEQFF. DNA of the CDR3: TGTGCCATCACTAGGGGACAGGGGAACAATGAGCAGTTCTTC.

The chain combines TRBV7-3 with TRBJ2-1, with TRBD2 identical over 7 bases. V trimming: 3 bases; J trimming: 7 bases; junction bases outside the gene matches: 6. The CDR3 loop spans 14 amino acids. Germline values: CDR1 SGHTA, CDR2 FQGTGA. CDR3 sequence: CASSFGGRGNEQFF. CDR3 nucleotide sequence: TGTGCCAGCAGCTTTGGCGGGAGAGGGAATGAGCAGTTCTTC.

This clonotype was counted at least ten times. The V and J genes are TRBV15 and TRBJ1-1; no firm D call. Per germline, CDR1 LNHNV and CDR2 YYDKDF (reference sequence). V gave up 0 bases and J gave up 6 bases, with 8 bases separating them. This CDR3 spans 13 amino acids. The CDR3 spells CATSRDIRSEAFF. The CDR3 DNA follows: TGTGCCACCAGCAGAGATATCAGATCTGAAGCTTTCTTT.

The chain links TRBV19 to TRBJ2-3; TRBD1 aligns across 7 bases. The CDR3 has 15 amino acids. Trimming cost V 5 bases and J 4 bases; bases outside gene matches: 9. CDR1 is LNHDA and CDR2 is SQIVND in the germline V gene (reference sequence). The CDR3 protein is CASSLTGQDADTQYF. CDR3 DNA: TGTGCCAGTAGTTTGACCGGACAGGACGCAGATACGCAGTATTTT.

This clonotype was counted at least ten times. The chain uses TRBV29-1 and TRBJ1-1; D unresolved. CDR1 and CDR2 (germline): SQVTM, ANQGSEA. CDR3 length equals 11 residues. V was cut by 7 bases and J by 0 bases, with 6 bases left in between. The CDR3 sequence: CSGILNTEAFF. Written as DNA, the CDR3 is TGCAGCGGAATCCTGAACACTGAAGCTTTCTTT.

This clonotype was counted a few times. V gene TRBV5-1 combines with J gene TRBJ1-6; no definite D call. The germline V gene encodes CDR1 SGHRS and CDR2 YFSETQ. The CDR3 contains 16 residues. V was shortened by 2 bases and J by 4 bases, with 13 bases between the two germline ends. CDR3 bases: TGCGCCAGCAGCTTCCGCGAGATCTCTTATAATTCACCCCTCCACTTT. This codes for CASSFREISYNSPLHF.

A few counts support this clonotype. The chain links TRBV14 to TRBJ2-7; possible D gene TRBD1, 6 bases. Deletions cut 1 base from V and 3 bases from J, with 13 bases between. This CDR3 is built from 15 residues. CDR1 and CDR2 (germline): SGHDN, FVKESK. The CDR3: CASSQGTGFYYEQYF. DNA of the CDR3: TGTGCCAGCAGCCAAGGCACAGGGTTCTACTACGAGCAGTACTTC.

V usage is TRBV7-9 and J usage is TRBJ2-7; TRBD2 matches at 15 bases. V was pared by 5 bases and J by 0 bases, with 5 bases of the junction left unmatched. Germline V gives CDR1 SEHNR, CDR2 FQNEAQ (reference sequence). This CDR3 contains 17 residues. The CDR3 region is CASSDGLAGGGSYEQYF. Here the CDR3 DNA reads TGTGCCAGCAGCGACGGACTAGCGGGAGGGGGCTCCTACGAGCAGTACTTC.

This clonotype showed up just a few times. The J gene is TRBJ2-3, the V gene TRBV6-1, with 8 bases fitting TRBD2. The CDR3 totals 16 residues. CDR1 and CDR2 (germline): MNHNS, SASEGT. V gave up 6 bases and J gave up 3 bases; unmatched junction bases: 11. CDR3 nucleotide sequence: TGTGCCAGCAGCACCCCCCGAGCGGGAGTTACAGATACGCAGTATTTT. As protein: CASSTPRAGVTDTQYF.